One sample yielded the 19 T cell receptor beta chains listed below, sequenced in a study of OX40 agonist ivuxolimab in advanced cancers. Assay used: immunoSEQ multiplex PCR; TCRdb lists only in-frame clones, some missing. The table records tens of thousands of clones, roughly 92% of them present only once. Sample: CD4+ or CD8+ T cells sorted from blood, taken in a trial of the OX40 agonist ivuxolimab. These receptor sequences come from an adult with an advanced solid tumor such as melanoma, head and neck, liver or kidney cancer.

This chain connects TRBV19 to TRBJ2-3; 8 nucleotides line up with TRBD2. Looked up from germline, CDR1 is LNHDA and CDR2 is SQIVND (reference sequence). The CDR3 loop spans 14 amino acids. V lost 2 bases to trimming and J lost 6 bases; unmatched junction nucleotides: 4. The DNA of the CDR3 is TGTGCCAGTAGTATAACGGGAGGGCGGGATACGCAGTATTTT. Protein sequence: CASSITGGRDTQYF.

This chain links TRBV9 with TRBJ1-2, with D maybe TRBD1 (5 bases). This CDR3 is 16 amino acids long. Germline loops: CDR1 SGDLS, CDR2 YYNGEE. The V and J ends lost 0 bases and 1 base respectively, with 13 bases between them. The CDR3 region is CASSVARAGLNYGYTF. CDR3 bases: TGTGCCAGCAGCGTAGCTAGAGCAGGGCTTAACTATGGCTACACCTTC.

V gene TRBV27 combines with J gene TRBJ1-4; D remains ambiguous. The length of the CDR3 is 13 residues. The V gene's germline CDR1 is MNHEY and CDR2 SMNVEV (reference sequence). V was pared by 1 base and J by 4 bases, with 4 bases between. The CDR3 bases are TGTGCCAGCAGTTTATGGTTTAATGAAAAACTGTTTTTT. This gives the protein CASSLWFNEKLFF.

This chain uses TRBV19 with TRBJ1-2; 7 nucleotides agree with TRBD1. The germline V gene has CDR1 LNHDA and CDR2 SQIVND (reference sequence). Trimming removed 0 bases from V and 2 bases from J; junction bases left unmatched: 3. CDR3 length equals 15 residues. This CDR3 is CASSIEGQRNYGYTF. The CDR3 DNA is TGTGCCAGTAGTATAGAGGGACAGAGGAACTATGGCTACACCTTC.

J is TRBJ1-3 and V is TRBV15; D perhaps matches TRBD1 (6 bases). The CDR3 length is 16 residues. V was clipped by 1 base and J by 1 base, with 11 bases between them. In germline, CDR1 is LNHNV, CDR2 YYDKDF (reference sequence). DNA of the CDR3: TGTGCCACCAGCAGAGCCGCGACAGGATCTGGAAACACCATATATTTT. Protein sequence: CATSRAATGSGNTIYF.

The gene calls are TRBV4-1 and TRBJ1-5; D not certain. Germline CDR1 and CDR2: MGHRA and YSYEKL. Trimming took 1 base from V and 0 from J, leaving 10 bases between them. There are 16 residues in the CDR3. Here the CDR3 DNA reads TGCGCCAGCAGCCAAGCAGAGACTTATAGCAATCAGCCCCAGCATTTT. It specifies CASSQAETYSNQPQHF.

The chain links TRBV7-2 to TRBJ2-2; no clear D. The CDR3 spans 12 residues. Germline values: CDR1 SGHTA, CDR2 FQGNSA. The V gene lost 5 bases and the J gene lost 8 bases, with 9 bases spanning the gap. The CDR3 sequence: CASSVGIGELFF. In DNA, the CDR3 is TGTGCCAGCAGCGTCGGTATAGGGGAGCTGTTTTTT.

The chain joins TRBV5-4 to TRBJ1-5; 8 bases line up with TRBD1. The CDR3 is made up of 15 amino acids. Looked up from germline, CDR1 is SGHNT and CDR2 is YYREEE (reference sequence). V lost 0 bases to trimming and J lost 4 bases; unmatched junction nucleotides: 3. The CDR3 spells CASSLGQGANQPQHF. CDR3 nucleotide sequence: TGTGCCAGCAGCTTGGGGCAGGGGGCAAATCAGCCCCAGCATTTT.

This chain links TRBV6-1 with TRBJ1-5; D gene uncertain. Trimming removed 7 bases from V and 4 bases from J, with 11 bases in between. The CDR3 sequence is 13 residues long. Per germline, CDR1 MNHNS and CDR2 SASEGT. CDR3 protein: CASNEPPNQPQHF. The CDR3 DNA sequence: TGTGCCAGCAACGAGCCGCCGAATCAGCCCCAGCATTTT.

The J gene is TRBJ1-5, the V gene TRBV15; 7 bases align to TRBD1. Trimming took 1 base from V and 7 from J; bases not matched to a gene: 7. Germline CDR1 LNHNV, CDR2 YYDKDF (reference sequence). The CDR3 runs 15 residues. The CDR3 DNA reads TGTGCCACCAGCAGAGCGGGACAGCAAAAGCAGCCCCAGCATTTT. Encoded protein: CATSRAGQQKQPQHF. The variable domain in full, completed from reference TRBV15 and TRBJ1-5, reads DAMVIQNPRYQVTQFGKPVTLSCSQTLNHNVMYWYQQKSSQAPKLLFHYYDKDFNNEADTPDNFQSRRPNTSFCFLDIRSPGLGDTAMYLCATSRAGQQKQPQHFGDGTRLSIL.

CDR3 DNA sequence: TGTGCCAGCAGCCTTCTCGGGGGAGATAATGAGCAGTTCTTC. Protein: CASSLLGGDNEQFF. The rearrangement joins TRBV7-2 to TRBJ2-1, with a possible D match to TRBD2 (6 bases). Germline CDR1 SGHTA, CDR2 FQGNSA. The CDR3 runs to 14 residues. The V end was cut by 5 bases, the J end by 7 bases, with 15 bases between. Combining the CDR3 with reference TRBV7-2 and TRBJ2-1 gives the whole variable domain GAGVSQSPSNKVTEKGKDVELRCDPISGHTALYWYRQSLGQGLEFLIYFQGNSAPDKSGLPSDRFSAERTGGSVSTLTIQRTQQEDSAVYLCASSLLGGDNEQFFGPGTRLTVL.

The chain couples TRBV19 to TRBJ1-5; D call uncertain. Germline V gene data show CDR1 as LNHDA and CDR2 as SQIVND (reference sequence). The CDR3 contains 16 residues. V was trimmed by 5 bases and J by 4 bases, leaving 18 bases between them. The CDR3 DNA sequence: TGTGCCAGTAGTTCCCAAGGCTCGGGCTGGAATCAGCCCCAGCATTTT. Protein sequence: CASSSQGSGWNQPQHF.

The chain links TRBV5-8 to TRBJ2-1; TRBD1 aligns across 8 bases. Per germline, CDR1 SGHTS and CDR2 YDEGEE. V dropped 4 bases and J dropped 6; count of bases not matched to a gene: 3. CDR3 length: 13 amino acids. This CDR3 reads CASSPTGVNEQFF. The DNA of the CDR3 is TGTGCCAGCAGCCCGACAGGGGTCAATGAGCAGTTCTTC.

This clone turned up a few times. The chain uses TRBV2 and TRBJ2-7; unclear D gene. V dropped 6 bases and J dropped 3 bases, with 12 bases sitting between them. The CDR3 loop spans 13 amino acids. Germline lookup yields CDR1 SNHLY and CDR2 FYNNEI. The CDR3 reads CASRGTFYYEQYF. CDR3 DNA: TGTGCCAGCAGAGGTACTTTTTACTACGAGCAGTACTTC.

The chain uses TRBV5-6 and TRBJ1-6; unclear D gene. Germline V gives CDR1 SGHDT, CDR2 YYEEEE. The CDR3 spans 13 residues. The germline V and J ends were trimmed by 4 bases and 7 bases, with 9 bases remaining between them. The CDR3 DNA reads as TGTGCCAGCAGCCCAGGATGGAATTCACCCCTCCACTTT. It specifies CASSPGWNSPLHF.

A single count supports this clone. V gene TRBV7-9 combines with J gene TRBJ2-7; TRBD1 matches 7 bases. The J segment lost 2 bases and the V segment lost 3 bases, leaving 4 bases of the junction unmatched. This CDR3 region has 14 residues. Germline V gene data show CDR1 as SEHNR and CDR2 as FQNEAQ (reference sequence). CDR3 amino acids: CASSFSQGAYEQYF. The CDR3 nucleotides are TGTGCCAGCAGCTTTTCGCAGGGGGCCTACGAGCAGTACTTC.

The chain employs TRBV5-1 and TRBJ2-1; D is possibly TRBD2 (5 bases). With 4 bases removed from V and 6 bases from J, the gap between germline ends came to 11 bases. Germline V gives CDR1 SGHRS, CDR2 YFSETQ. The CDR3 extends over 13 amino acids. The CDR3 nucleotides read TGCGCCAGCAGCCCGGGCGGGCCCAATGAGCAGTTCTTC. This translates into CASSPGGPNEQFF.

This chain links TRBV2 with TRBJ1-4; D is uncertain. Germline V gene sequence: CDR1 SNHLY, CDR2 FYNNEI. V lost 6 bases and J lost 2, with 16 bases in between. CDR3 length equals 16 residues. The CDR3 here is CASRVLGKWTNEKLFF. The DNA of the CDR3 is TGTGCCAGCAGAGTCCTGGGGAAGTGGACTAATGAAAAACTGTTTTTT.

DNA for the CDR3: TGTGCCTGGATGCGTGGTGATGGACTAGCGGGTCTCTCCTACGAGCAGTACTTC. Its protein is CAWMRGDGLAGLSYEQYF. The chain joins TRBV30 to TRBJ2-7; the match to TRBD2 covers 11 bases. V was pared by 4 bases and J by 0 bases, with 14 bases of the junction left unmatched. The CDR3 is made up of 18 amino acids. Germline-derived CDR1 and CDR2 are GTSNPN and SVGIG (reference sequence).